This TCR beta chain was retrieved from a study of PD-1 blockade in classical Hodgkin lymphoma. Sequenced by immunoSEQ multiplex PCR; TCRdb stores in-frame clones only, minus some. The table shows roughly 6,000 clones, with roughly 86% occurring only once. Time point in this sample: cycle 4 day 1 (C4D1), after more than five weeks of nivolumab. Relapses following autologous stem cell transplantation were seen in all patients, with brentuximab vedotin exposure varying. CD4+ T cells were purified from thawed PBMCs by negative selection. This CDR3 comprises 11 residues. The germline gives CDR1 SNHLY, CDR2 FYNNEI. V was clipped by 5 bases and J by 3 bases, with 2 bases between them.

The rearrangement joins TRBV2 to TRBJ1-5; D is undetermined. This TCR was recovered from a human donor with classical Hodgkin lymphoma. Sample: CD4+ T cells from blood, taken before the fourth cycle of nivolumab. The CDR3 here is CASSYNQPQHF. CDR3 bases: TGTGCCAGCAGTTACAATCAGCCCCAGCATTTT.